This T cell receptor beta chain was recovered during a study of blood T cell repertoires in COVID-19. The overall study: Acute and convalescent COVID-19 samples came from the United States, Italy and Spain.

Assay used: immunoSEQ multiplex PCR; TCRdb lists only in-frame clones, some missing. The sample contains around 72,000 clones, around 88% of which appear only once. CDR3 length: 16 amino acids. V was clipped by 7 bases and J by 2 bases, with 18 bases between them. Looked up from germline, CDR1 is SGHNT and CDR2 is YENEEA. The chain links TRBV11-3 to TRBJ1-5; D not certain. This receptor was taken from a woman between 65 and 79 years old with acute or convalescent COVID-19. Specimen: peripheral blood. Here the CDR3 DNA reads TGTGCCAGCACAATGCGGGTCGCACGGGGCAATCAGCCCCAGCATTTT. As protein: CASTMRVARGNQPQHF.